What follows are 5 T cell receptor beta chains derived from one specimen sequenced in a study of T cell responses to AZD1222 COVID-19 vaccine (dated by TCRdb to the early 2020s). Libraries were built with the immunoSEQ multiplex PCR assay. TCRdb's version of the immuneACCESS table is confined to in-frame rearrangements and falls short of the full clone set. An unresolved V gene accounts for under half of the shortfall where checked; the remainder is of unknown origin. Recorded for this sample are about 130,000 clones; around nine tenths of them occurred a single time. The ten largest account for 1.9% of the sample. The intended sense of this specimen's time point label: baseline before first vaccination. Sequences were derived from peripheral blood, sampled on day 0 of AZD1222 vaccination. These receptors all come from an adult in good health.

The count of this clone is one. The chain recombines TRBV20-1 with TRBJ1-1; D call uncertain. Trimming stripped 3 bases from V and 4 bases from J, with 6 bases between. Germline V lookup: CDR1 DFQATT, CDR2 SNEGSKA (reference sequence). The CDR3 sequence is 11 residues long. DNA of the CDR3: TGCAGTGCTAGTCGGTCCACTGAAGCTTTCTTT. This gives the protein CSASRSTEAFF.

The rearrangement uses TRBV30 and TRBJ1-2, with 12 positions matching TRBD1. This CDR3 comprises 13 residues. The ends lost 3 bases at V and 4 bases at J; junction bases unmatched: 0. In germline, CDR1 is GTSNPN, CDR2 SVGIG (reference sequence). The CDR3 coding sequence is TGTGCCTGGAGGGGACAGGGGGCCTATGGCTACACCTTC. It yields the protein CAWRGQGAYGYTF.

This rearrangement joins TRBV5-4 to TRBJ2-5; D is ambiguous. Germline V gene sequence: CDR1 SGHNT, CDR2 YYREEE (reference sequence). Trimming removed 0 bases from V and 5 bases from J, with 8 bases in between. This CDR3 region has 13 residues. The chain's CDR3 is CASSLEVEETQYF. CDR3 coding DNA: TGTGCCAGCAGCTTGGAGGTCGAGGAGACCCAGTACTTC.

CDR3 residues: CASSPILGQGGEQYF. DNA of the CDR3: TGTGCCAGCAGCCCGATCCTGGGACAGGGCGGCGAGCAGTACTTC. J is TRBJ2-7 and V is TRBV7-9; TRBD1 agrees at 9 bases. The CDR3 extends over 15 amino acids. CDR1 and CDR2 from the germline V gene are SEHNR and FQNEAQ (reference sequence). The J segment lost 6 bases and the V segment lost 5 bases, leaving 11 bases of the junction unmatched.

The chain joins TRBV5-8 to TRBJ2-2, with TRBD2 matching over 11 bases. This CDR3 spans 13 amino acids. In germline, CDR1 is SGHTS, CDR2 YDEGEE. J was trimmed by 9 bases and V by 5 bases; bases with no gene match: 3. The DNA for the CDR3 is TGTGCCAGCAGACTAGCGGGGGTGAGGGAGCTGTTTTTT. It encodes CASRLAGVRELFF.